The clone carrying this T cell receptor beta chain was seen only a few times. Its antigen is as yet unknown. The record originates from a study of blood T cells in healthy people across ages. PCR was performed a second time for about 7 to 12 cycles using a sample-barcoded 5' primer and a J-beta primer mix. TCRdb analysed the 5' RACE reads with MiXCR anew, one entry per CDR3 protein. This sample has over 1,500,000 distinct CDR3 sequences, with roughly two fifths found just once. Whole-study results and caveats: PBMCs that were unsorted prevented a conclusive naive versus antigen-experienced comparison.

Unmatched junction bases numbered 23, after V lost 6 bases and J lost 9 bases. CDR1 and CDR2 from the germline V gene are DFQATT and SNEGSKA (reference sequence). This CDR3 region has 18 residues. What was sequenced was blood. The sequence was collected from a human donor in good health. The chain joins TRBV20-1 to TRBJ2-1, with TRBD1 identical over 10 bases. For the CDR3, the DNA is TGCAGTGCGGCTCCGGGACAGGGGTTCCACTTGTTAAATGGTGAGCAGTTCTTC. Amino acid sequence: CSAAPGQGFHLLNGEQFF.